This TCR beta chain derives from a study of CD8+CD57+ T cells in acquired aplastic anemia. Study information: Sorting CD4+ and CD8+ cells gave DNA averaging about 3.1 ug. Study-level results: In common between the patients and the controls were twenty-nine CD8+ CDR3 sequences.

Genomic DNA templated the TCR beta VDJ and CDR3 profiling. TCRdb re-derived calls from the reads in MiXCR, one entry per CDR3 protein. The sample yields approximately 150,000 distinct CDR3 sequences, around 75% seen once. Patients who underwent sequencing had shown CD8+CD57+ cell expansion by flow cytometry. The diagnosis in all patients was severe acquired aplastic anemia. The table lists this clonotype with many counts. The target antigen is unknown. Sequenced material: sorted CD4+, CD8+, or CD8+CD57+ T cells (not recorded which) from PBMCs. The TCR sequence derives from a human donor with aplastic anemia.

The CDR3 nucleotides are TGTGCCAGCAGTGCGGCTAGCGGGAGCCACAATGAGCAGTTCTTC. It translates to CASSAASGSHNEQFF. The chain recombines TRBV6-4 with TRBJ2-1, with TRBD2 identical over 10 bases. After removal of 4 bases from V and 5 bases from J, the junction contained 5 bases not matched to a gene. There are 15 residues in the CDR3. Germline lookup yields CDR1 MRHNA and CDR2 SNTAGT.